Listed here are 23 T cell receptor beta chains from one sample, sequenced in a study of OX40 agonist ivuxolimab in advanced cancers. Receptor amplification or capture employed the immunoSEQ multiplex PCR assay. TCRdb obtained this table from immuneACCESS and retained in-frame rearrangements with V and J assigned. These tables miss some clones; where compared with another copy, unresolved V genes account for less than half of the shortfall, and the remainder is unexplained. This sample gives approximately 17,000 clones in total; roughly four fifths of them show up just once. In total, the top ten clones hold around 40% of the sample. The sample was CD4+ or CD8+ T cells sorted from blood, taken in a trial of the OX40 agonist ivuxolimab. The receptors were sampled from an adult with an advanced solid tumor such as melanoma, head and neck, liver or kidney cancer.

This chain joins TRBV7-7 and TRBJ2-5, with TRBD2 matching over 8 bases. The CDR3 runs to 14 residues. The germline V gene has CDR1 SSHAT and CDR2 FNYEAQ (reference sequence). V trimming: 1 base; J trimming: 5 bases; junction bases outside the gene matches: 3. CDR3 sequence reads: CASSLVVAGETQYF. Written as DNA, the CDR3 is TGTGCCAGCAGCTTAGTAGTAGCGGGGGAGACCCAGTACTTC.

The chain couples TRBV28 to TRBJ1-1; 8 bases are a match to TRBD1. V was clipped by 5 bases and J by 0 bases; unmatched bases: 11. This CDR3 spans 17 amino acids. Germline assignment: CDR1 MDHEN and CDR2 SYDVKM. The CDR3 DNA reads as TGTGCCAGCAGTCTCAGGACAGGGAACAAACTGAACACTGAAGCTTTCTTT. Translated: CASSLRTGNKLNTEAFF.

The genes are TRBV19 and TRBJ1-5; D not certain. The CDR3 loop spans 14 amino acids. The V end was cut by 1 base, the J end by 5 bases, with 9 bases between. Per germline, CDR1 LNHDA and CDR2 SQIVND (reference sequence). CDR3 sequence: CASSIVDGYQPQHF. CDR3 sequence (DNA): TGTGCCAGTAGTATAGTGGACGGCTATCAGCCCCAGCATTTT.

CDR3 nucleotide sequence: TGCGCCAGCAGCCAAGAAGGACAGGGGGCGACCGAGCAGTACTTC. This encodes CASSQEGQGATEQYF. V and J are TRBV4-1 and TRBJ2-7; TRBD1 agrees at 11 bases. From germline, CDR1 is MGHRA and CDR2 YSYEKL. The CDR3 loop spans 15 amino acids. J was trimmed by 6 bases and V by 0 bases; bases with no gene match: 4.

J is TRBJ2-7 and V is TRBV6-6, with D possibly TRBD1 on 5 matching bases. V shed 7 bases and J shed 4 bases, with 17 bases lying between them. Germline loops: CDR1 MNHNY, CDR2 SVGAGI (reference sequence). This CDR3 contains 14 residues. CDR3 loop: CASKHRTTLYEQYF. The CDR3 DNA follows: TGTGCCAGCAAACACAGGACGACGCTATACGAGCAGTACTTC.

The V call is TRBV27, the J call TRBJ1-1, with TRBD1 identical over 9 bases. The junction had 7 bases not matched to a gene; V was cut back by 1 base and J by 1 base. This CDR3 has 17 amino acids. Germline V gene sequence: CDR1 MNHEY, CDR2 SMNVEV (reference sequence). As DNA, the CDR3 is TGTGCCAGCAGTTTATTAGGGACAGGGTATGGGAACACTGAAGCTTTCTTT. As protein: CASSLLGTGYGNTEAFF.

This chain uses TRBV5-3 with TRBJ1-2, with 11 bases aligning to TRBD1. TRBV5-3 is sorted into the ORF group, with uncertain function. CDR3 size: 16 residues. The ends lost 0 bases at V and 5 bases at J; junction bases unmatched: 6. The CDR3 sequence is CARSLVRDRGRYGYTF. CDR3 in DNA: TGTGCCAGAAGCTTGGTTCGGGACAGGGGGAGGTATGGCTACACCTTC.

The gene calls are TRBV6-5 and TRBJ1-4; 7 bases are a match to TRBD1. The V and J ends lost 0 bases and 8 bases, in that order; junction bases with no gene match: 6. Per germline, CDR1 MNHEY and CDR2 SVGAGI. The CDR3 totals 15 residues. This CDR3 is CASSYSAGGREKLFF. The CDR3 DNA is TGTGCCAGCAGTTACTCGGCAGGGGGAAGGGAAAAACTGTTTTTT.

The chain uses TRBV6-1 and TRBJ1-3; TRBD1 matches at 8 bases. Germline values: CDR1 MNHNS, CDR2 SASEGT. This CDR3 is 14 amino acids long. After removal of 4 bases from V and 1 base from J, the junction contained 0 bases not matched to a gene. CDR3 loop: CASSGQGSGNTIYF. Written as DNA, the CDR3 is TGTGCCAGCAGTGGACAGGGGTCTGGAAACACCATATATTTT.

This clone was seen more than once but under ten times. This chain connects TRBV4-3 to TRBJ1-2; TRBD1 agrees at 7 bases. V was pared by 3 bases and J by 4 bases, with 17 bases of the junction left unmatched. Germline V gene sequence: CDR1 LGHNA, CDR2 YSLEER. The CDR3 sequence is 18 residues long. In DNA, the CDR3 is TGCGCCAGCAGCCACAATCTCTTTACAGCTGACAGGGCCTATGGCTACACCTTC. Translated, it gives CASSHNLFTADRAYGYTF.

The V and J genes are TRBV27 and TRBJ2-1; D may be TRBD2 (7 bases). V shed 6 bases and J shed 5 bases, with 17 bases lying between them. Germline CDR1 and CDR2: MNHEY and SMNVEV (reference sequence). The CDR3 extends over 15 amino acids. CDR3 coding DNA: TGTGCCAGCAGGGGCGGGGGCGGACCACACAATGAGCAGTTCTTC. Its translation is CASRGGGGPHNEQFF.

This clone was seen only once. The chain links TRBV5-5 to TRBJ1-5, with D unclear. This CDR3 spans 19 amino acids. Per the germline V gene, CDR1 is SGHKS and CDR2 is YYEKEE (reference sequence). V lost 0 bases and J 1 base, leaving 20 bases between the germline ends. CDR3 loop: CASSLGPPGLLNSNQPQHF. CDR3 nucleotide sequence: TGTGCCAGCAGCTTGGGCCCCCCAGGCCTACTAAACAGCAATCAGCCCCAGCATTTT.

CDR3 residues: CASSYSPGVGYTF. The DNA for the CDR3 is TGTGCCAGCAGTTACTCCCCGGGGGTGGGCTACACCTTC. V gene TRBV6-6 combines with J gene TRBJ1-2; TRBD1 might be the D (5 bases). The CDR3 is 13 residues long. V dropped 0 bases and J dropped 8 bases, with 10 bases sitting between them. CDR1 and CDR2 from the germline V gene are MNHNY and SVGAGI (reference sequence).

J is TRBJ1-2 and V is TRBV4-1, with unresolved D. Trimming took 0 bases from V and 2 from J, leaving 10 bases between them. The germline V gene has CDR1 MGHRA and CDR2 YSYEKL. This CDR3 spans 15 amino acids. The CDR3 here is CASSQDFRVNYGYTF. The CDR3 nucleotides read TGCGCCAGCAGCCAAGATTTTAGGGTGAACTATGGCTACACCTTC.

The chain joins TRBV30 to TRBJ1-1; D is possibly TRBD1 (5 bases). The CDR3 runs to 12 residues. The germline gives CDR1 GTSNPN, CDR2 SVGIG (reference sequence). V gave up 5 bases and J gave up 3 bases, with 10 bases separating them. In DNA, the CDR3 is TGTGCCTGGGCAGGGCTATACACTGAAGCTTTCTTT. It yields the protein CAWAGLYTEAFF.

This clone is categorized as medium-sized (0.01 to 0.1%). The genes are TRBV6-1 and TRBJ1-5, with D possibly being TRBD1 (5 bases). Germline CDR1 and CDR2: MNHNS and SASEGT. V was clipped by 1 base and J by 5 bases, with 30 bases between them. The CDR3 sequence is 21 residues long. The CDR3 DNA sequence: TGTGCCAGCAGTGAAGATCCTCGACAGACACCGCCGCCCTCTAACGATCAGCCCCAGCATTTT. The encoded protein is CASSEDPRQTPPPSNDQPQHF.

This clone occurred a few times. A single base separates this from a much larger clone, so it may be a read error. CDR3 in amino acids: CASSDTDTQYF. The CDR3 bases are TGTGCCAGCAGTGACACAGATACGCAGTATTTT. The chain couples TRBV6-6 to TRBJ2-3; D remains unclear. The germline V gene encodes CDR1 MNHNY and CDR2 SVGAGI (reference sequence). This CDR3 is 11 amino acids long. V was pared by 5 bases and J by 2 bases, with 2 bases between.

V and J are TRBV28 and TRBJ2-5, with 9 bases aligning to TRBD2. With V trimmed by 2 bases and J by 3 bases, 4 bases remained unmatched. Germline V lookup: CDR1 MDHEN, CDR2 SYDVKM. There are 15 residues in the CDR3. CDR3 region: CASSLPSGAEETQYF. CDR3 bases: TGTGCCAGCAGTTTACCTAGCGGGGCAGAAGAGACCCAGTACTTC.

This clone was observed a single time. The genes are TRBV27 and TRBJ1-2; D unclear. Germline V lookup: CDR1 MNHEY, CDR2 SMNVEV (reference sequence). This CDR3 is 13 amino acids long. V lost 0 bases, J lost 2 bases, and 4 bases lay in between. CDR3 DNA: TGTGCCAGCAGTTTATCGGGCAACTATGGCTACACCTTC. It yields the protein CASSLSGNYGYTF.

V is TRBV7-9 and J is TRBJ1-1; D gene ambiguous. V lost 1 base and J lost 6, with 12 bases in between. In germline, CDR1 is SEHNR, CDR2 FQNEAQ (reference sequence). This CDR3 comprises 14 residues. The CDR3 region is CASSLGFTLAEAFF. CDR3 nucleotides: TGTGCCAGCAGCTTAGGTTTTACACTCGCTGAAGCTTTCTTT. Filled out from reference TRBV7-9 and TRBJ1-1, the complete variable domain reads DTGVSQNPRHKITKRGQNVTFRCDPISEHNRLYWYRQTLGQGPEFLTYFQNEAQLEKSRLLSDRFSAERPKGSFSTLEIQRTEQGDSAMYLCASSLGFTLAEAFFGQGTRLTVV.

This chain uses TRBV28 with TRBJ2-4; perhaps TRBD1 as D (7 bases). Germline V gene data show CDR1 as MDHEN and CDR2 as SYDVKM. The CDR3 length is 19 residues. Trimming took 4 bases from V and 9 from J, leaving 31 bases between them. The CDR3 reads CASSSSRITGDSPPGIQYF. In nucleotides, the CDR3 is TGTGCCAGCAGTTCGAGCCGAATCACAGGGGACTCCCCCCCGGGCATTCAGTACTTC.

This chain joins TRBV28 and TRBJ2-1; 9 bases fit TRBD2. The CDR3 runs to 19 residues. V lost 5 bases to trimming and J lost 3 bases; unmatched junction nucleotides: 17. CDR1 is MDHEN and CDR2 is SYDVKM in the germline V gene. The DNA of the CDR3 is TGTGCCAGCAGTAGCCCCGGGAGCGGAGCGGGGGGAAGCTACAATGAGCAGTTCTTC. Translated, it gives CASSSPGSGAGGSYNEQFF.

The chain employs TRBV28 and TRBJ2-3, with D maybe TRBD1 (5 bases). Trimming cost V 10 bases and J 5 bases, with 22 bases left between them. This CDR3 spans 15 amino acids. Per germline, CDR1 MDHEN and CDR2 SYDVKM. CDR3 coding DNA: TGTGCCACCGCCCAGGGCAGGTCGAGTGGAGATACGCAGTATTTT. Protein: CATAQGRSSGDTQYF.